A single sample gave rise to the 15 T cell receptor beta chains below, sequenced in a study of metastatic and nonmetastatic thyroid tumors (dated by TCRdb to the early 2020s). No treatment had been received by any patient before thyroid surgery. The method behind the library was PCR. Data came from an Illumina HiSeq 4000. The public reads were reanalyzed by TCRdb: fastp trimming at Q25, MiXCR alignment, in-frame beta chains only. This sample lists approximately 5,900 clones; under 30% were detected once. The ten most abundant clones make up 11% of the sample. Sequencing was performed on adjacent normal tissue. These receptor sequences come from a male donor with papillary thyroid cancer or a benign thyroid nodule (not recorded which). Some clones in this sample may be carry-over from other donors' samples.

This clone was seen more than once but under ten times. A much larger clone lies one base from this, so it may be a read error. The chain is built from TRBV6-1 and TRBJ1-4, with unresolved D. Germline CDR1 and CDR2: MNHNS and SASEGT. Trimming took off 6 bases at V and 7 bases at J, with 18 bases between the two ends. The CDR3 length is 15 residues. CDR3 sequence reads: CASRVSGIICEKLFF. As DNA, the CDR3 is TGTGCCAGCAGGGTTTCGGGGATTATATGTGAAAAACTGTTTTTT.

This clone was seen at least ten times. The DNA of the CDR3 is TGTGCCAGCAGTTACGAGGACAGGGGGAAATTCTTT. It translates to CASSYEDRGKFF. The V gene is TRBV6-5, the J gene TRBJ1-1, with 10 positions matching TRBD1. V shed 2 bases and J 14 bases; nucleotides not matched to a gene: 5. This CDR3 contains 12 residues. Per germline, CDR1 MNHEY and CDR2 SVGAGI.

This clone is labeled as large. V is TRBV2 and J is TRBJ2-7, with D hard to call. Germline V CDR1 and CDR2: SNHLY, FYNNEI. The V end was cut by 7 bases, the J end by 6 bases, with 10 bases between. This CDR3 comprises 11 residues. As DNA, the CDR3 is TGTGCCAGCACCGGCAAGGCCGAGCAGTACTTC. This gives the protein CASTGKAEQYF.

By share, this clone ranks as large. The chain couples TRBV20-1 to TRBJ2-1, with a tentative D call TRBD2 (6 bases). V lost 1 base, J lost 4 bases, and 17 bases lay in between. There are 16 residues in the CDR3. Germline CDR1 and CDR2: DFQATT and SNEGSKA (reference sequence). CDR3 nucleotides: TGCAGTGCTAGAGTGAGTAGCGGAGTGAGGTACAATGAGCAGTTCTTC. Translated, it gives CSARVSSGVRYNEQFF.

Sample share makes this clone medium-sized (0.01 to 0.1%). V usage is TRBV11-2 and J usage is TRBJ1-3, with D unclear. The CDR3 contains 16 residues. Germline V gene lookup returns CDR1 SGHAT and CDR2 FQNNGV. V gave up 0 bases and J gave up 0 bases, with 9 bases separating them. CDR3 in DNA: TGTGCCAGCAGCTTAGAGCCCGGCGTCTCTGGAAACACCATATATTTT. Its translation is CASSLEPGVSGNTIYF.

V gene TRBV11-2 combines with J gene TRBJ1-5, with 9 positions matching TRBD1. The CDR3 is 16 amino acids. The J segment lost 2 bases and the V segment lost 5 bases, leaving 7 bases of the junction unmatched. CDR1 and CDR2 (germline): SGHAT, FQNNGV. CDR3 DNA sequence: TGTGCCAGCAGCGTACAGGGGGCAAGTGGCAATCAGCCCCAGCATTTT. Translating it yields CASSVQGASGNQPQHF.

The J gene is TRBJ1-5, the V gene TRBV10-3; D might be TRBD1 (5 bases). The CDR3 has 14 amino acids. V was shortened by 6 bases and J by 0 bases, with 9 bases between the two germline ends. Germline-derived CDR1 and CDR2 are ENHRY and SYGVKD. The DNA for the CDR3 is TGTGCCATCAGAACAGGCGATAGCAATCAGCCCCAGCATTTT. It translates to CAIRTGDSNQPQHF.

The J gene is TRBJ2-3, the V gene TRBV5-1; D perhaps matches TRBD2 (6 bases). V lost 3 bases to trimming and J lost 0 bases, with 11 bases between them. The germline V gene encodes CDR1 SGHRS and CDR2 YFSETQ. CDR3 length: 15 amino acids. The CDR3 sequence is CASSYAGTSTDTQYF. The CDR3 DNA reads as TGCGCCAGCAGCTATGCAGGGACTAGCACAGATACGCAGTATTTT.

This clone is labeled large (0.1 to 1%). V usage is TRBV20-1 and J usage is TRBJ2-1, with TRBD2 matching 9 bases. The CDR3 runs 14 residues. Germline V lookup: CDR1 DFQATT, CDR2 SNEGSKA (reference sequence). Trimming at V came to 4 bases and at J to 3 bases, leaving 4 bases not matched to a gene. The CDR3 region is CSATRLAVYNEQFF. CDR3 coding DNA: TGCAGTGCTACGAGACTAGCGGTCTACAATGAGCAGTTCTTC.

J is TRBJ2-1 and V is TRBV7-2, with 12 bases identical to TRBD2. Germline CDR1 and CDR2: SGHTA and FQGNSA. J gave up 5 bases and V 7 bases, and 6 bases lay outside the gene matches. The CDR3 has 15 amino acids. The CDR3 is CASKTSGGQNNEQFF. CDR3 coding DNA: TGTGCCAGCAAGACTAGCGGGGGCCAGAACAATGAGCAGTTCTTC.

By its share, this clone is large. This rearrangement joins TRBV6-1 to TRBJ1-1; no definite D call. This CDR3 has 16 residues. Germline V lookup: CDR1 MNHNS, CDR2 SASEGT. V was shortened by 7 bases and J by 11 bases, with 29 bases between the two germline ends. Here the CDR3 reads CASTRISGQPSASAFF. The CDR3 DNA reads TGTGCCAGCACTCGAATTAGCGGGCAGCCCTCGGCATCGGCTTTCTTT.

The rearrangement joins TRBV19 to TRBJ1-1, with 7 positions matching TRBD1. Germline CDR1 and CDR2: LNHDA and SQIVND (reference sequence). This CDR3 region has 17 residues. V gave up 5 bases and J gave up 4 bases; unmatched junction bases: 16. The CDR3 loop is CASSPPWGGTEFTEAFF. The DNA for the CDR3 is TGTGCCAGTAGTCCGCCCTGGGGGGGGACAGAGTTCACTGAAGCTTTCTTT.

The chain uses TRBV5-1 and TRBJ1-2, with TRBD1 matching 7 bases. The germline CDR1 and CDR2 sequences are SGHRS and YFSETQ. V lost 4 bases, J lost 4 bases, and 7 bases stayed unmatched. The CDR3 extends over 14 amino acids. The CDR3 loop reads CASSPGTVVYGYTF. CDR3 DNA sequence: TGCGCCAGCAGCCCCGGGACAGTGGTCTATGGCTACACCTTC.

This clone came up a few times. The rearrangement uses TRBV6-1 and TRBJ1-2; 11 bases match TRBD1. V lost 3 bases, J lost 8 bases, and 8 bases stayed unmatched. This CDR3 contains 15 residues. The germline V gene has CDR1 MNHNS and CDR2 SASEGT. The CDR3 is CASSEDRGRLWGYTF. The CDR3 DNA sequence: TGTGCCAGCAGTGAGGACAGGGGGCGGTTGTGGGGCTACACCTTC.

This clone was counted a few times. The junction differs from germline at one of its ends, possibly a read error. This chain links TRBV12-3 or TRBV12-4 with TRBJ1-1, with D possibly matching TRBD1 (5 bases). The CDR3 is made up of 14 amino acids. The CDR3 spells CTSSLSGTQGKAFF. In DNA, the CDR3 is TGTACCAGCAGTTTATCCGGGACCCAGGGAAAAGCTTTCTTT.